This passage covers 3 T cell receptor beta chains from one sample sequenced in a study of Ad26.COV2.S vaccination and SARS-CoV-2 variants. Documented treatment: over 15 received Ad26.COV2.S at low or high dose, single or two shots; about 5 received placebo; per-sample allocation not given. Sampling took place 63 days after the first vaccine or placebo injection. The table came from immunoSEQ multiplex PCR; TCRdb's copy has only in-frame clones and leaves some out. The sample comprises approximately 420,000 clones, roughly 90% of which are singletons, and around 3.6% rests with the top ten. This specimen consisted of peripheral blood, obtained in a trial of Ad26.COV2.S vaccine versus placebo. All receptors come from a person aged 18-65 years who received the Ad26.COV2.S COVID-19 vaccine or a placebo.

This clone was counted a single time. The rearrangement links TRBV6-5 to TRBJ1-2; 8 bases are shared with TRBD1. Germline V lookup: CDR1 MNHEY, CDR2 SVGAGI. Trimming cost V 2 bases and J 4 bases; bases outside gene matches: 3. The length of the CDR3 is 14 residues. The CDR3 here is CASSYTDRGYGYTF. CDR3 sequence (DNA): TGTGCCAGCAGTTACACTGACAGGGGCTATGGCTACACCTTC.

The chain joins TRBV6-5 to TRBJ1-2; D unresolved. With 10 bases removed from V and 7 bases from J, the gap between germline ends came to 10 bases. This CDR3 comprises 10 residues. The germline CDR1 and CDR2 sequences are MNHEY and SVGAGI. This CDR3 reads CAKAGFGYTF. CDR3 DNA sequence: TGTGCCAAGGCGGGATTTGGCTACACCTTC.

The chain links TRBV14 to TRBJ1-6; TRBD1 agrees at 8 bases. The CDR3 spans 20 residues. Germline values: CDR1 SGHDN, CDR2 FVKESK. J gave up 4 bases and V 0 bases, and 14 bases lay outside the gene matches. CDR3 sequence reads: CASSQDRGQGLRRYNSPLHF. In nucleotides, the CDR3 is TGTGCCAGCAGCCAAGATCGCGGACAGGGATTAAGACGGTATAATTCACCCCTCCACTTT.